The sequence of this T cell receptor beta chain was determined in a study of long-term antiretroviral therapy in people with HIV. Concerning this clone: As yet, its antigen is unknown.

Whole-study findings and limits: CDR3 lengths in HIV samples spanned a narrower range than controls. Pre-ART expanded TRB clones stayed dominant throughout, though often decreasing after ART.

The CDR3 runs 14 residues. V gave up 2 bases and J gave up 7 bases; unmatched junction bases: 10. Germline values: CDR1 GTSNPN, CDR2 SVGIG (reference sequence). The immunoSEQ assay was v3.0, run at survey level. The method was immunoSEQ multiplex PCR; TCRdb's version includes in-frame clones alone and lacks a portion of them. The sample lists some 28,000 clones, 80% to 85% seen once, with roughly 9.8% in the top ten. V gene TRBV30 combines with J gene TRBJ1-2; 7 positions match TRBD1. The clonotype comes from a man aged 25-40 years with HIV. Material: unsorted PBMCs, obtained 2.7 to 2.8 years after starting antiretroviral therapy. The CDR3 region has the DNA TGTGCCTGGAGTCAGGACAGGTGGCTCTCTGGCTACACCTTC. It is translated as CAWSQDRWLSGYTF. Together with reference TRBV30 and TRBJ1-2, the CDR3 gives the full variable domain: SQTIHQWPATLVQPVGSPLSLECTVEGTSNPNLYWYRQAAGRGLQLLFYSVGIGQISSEVPQNLSASRPQDRQFILSSKKLLLSDSGFYLCAWSQDRWLSGYTFGSGTRLTVV.